This entry lists 22 T cell receptor beta chains sequenced from one sample in a study of cytomegalovirus exposure and HLA in healthy donors. With 60 Vbeta and 13 Jbeta primers, the PCR was carried out. This table comes from immunoSEQ multiplex PCR, and its TCRdb copy is limited to in-frame clones, with some not included. The sample consists of about 190,000 clones, approximately 86% of them appearing once. Sequenced: PBMCs. These receptors were collected from a woman in her twenties or thirties in good health and CMV-seronegative.

The rearrangement links TRBV13 to TRBJ1-1, with 8 bases that match TRBD1. This CDR3 is 16 amino acids long. With V trimmed by 5 bases and J by 1 base, 9 bases remained unmatched. Germline V CDR1 and CDR2: PRHDT, FYEKMQ (reference sequence). This CDR3 reads CASSSLRDRWNTEAFF. The CDR3, as DNA: TGTGCCAGCAGCAGCCTCCGGGACAGGTGGAACACTGAAGCTTTCTTT.

The genes are TRBV27 and TRBJ1-1, with D possibly being TRBD1 (5 bases). Germline CDR1 reads MNHEY; CDR2 reads SMNVEV (reference sequence). Trimming removed 4 bases at V and 5 bases at J, with 23 bases between. CDR3 length: 17 residues. CDR3 sequence reads: CASSSRGAGVGGTEAFF. The CDR3 DNA is TGTGCCAGCAGTTCCCGGGGCGCGGGTGTCGGGGGGACTGAAGCTTTCTTT.

The CDR3, as DNA: TGTGCCAGCTCACCAAATCGAGCGGGGAACACCGGGGAGCTGTTTTTT. Its protein is CASSPNRAGNTGELFF. The chain joins TRBV18 to TRBJ2-2, with a possible D match to TRBD2 (6 bases). Germline CDR1 reads KGHSH; CDR2 reads LQKENI. Trimming cost V 2 bases and J 1 base, with 11 bases left between them. This CDR3 is built from 16 residues.

This chain links TRBV13 with TRBJ1-1; D might be TRBD1 (6 bases). V shed 6 bases and J shed 7 bases, with 15 bases lying between them. The germline gives CDR1 PRHDT, CDR2 FYEKMQ (reference sequence). The CDR3 length is 13 residues. The CDR3 spells CASRLIGGDEAFF. DNA for the CDR3: TGTGCCAGCAGGCTTATAGGGGGGGATGAAGCTTTCTTT.

On this clone: The same CDR3 is also encoded by other DNA sequences in this sample. The rearrangement uses TRBV5-1 and TRBJ2-3, with 11 bases aligning to TRBD2. The CDR3 spans 16 residues. Per the germline V gene, CDR1 is SGHRS and CDR2 is YFSETQ. V lost 0 bases, J lost 6 bases, and 6 bases stayed unmatched. The CDR3 region is CASSLGLAGGADTQYF. DNA of the CDR3: TGCGCCAGCAGCTTGGGGCTAGCGGGGGGCGCGGATACGCAGTATTTT. Drawing the rest from reference TRBV5-1 and TRBJ2-3, the complete variable domain is KAGVTQTPRYLIKTRGQQVTLSCSPISGHRSVSWYQQTPGQGLQFLFEYFSETQRNKGNFPGRFSGRQFSNSRSEMNVSTLELGDSALYLCASSLGLAGGADTQYFGPGTRLTVL.

Here the CDR3 DNA reads TGTGCCAGCAGTGAATTCCTATCGAACGAGCAGTACTTC. Encoded protein: CASSEFLSNEQYF. This chain joins TRBV6-1 and TRBJ2-7; D is unresolved. In germline, CDR1 is MNHNS, CDR2 SASEGT. The CDR3 extends over 13 amino acids. The ends were cut back, 2 bases at V and 5 bases at J, with 10 bases in the middle.

The chain joins TRBV28 to TRBJ2-7; 8 bases are shared with TRBD1. CDR1 MDHEN and CDR2 SYDVKM come from the germline V gene. With V trimmed by 4 bases and J by 4 bases, 9 bases remained unmatched. CDR3 length: 15 amino acids. CDR3 in DNA: TGTGCCAGCAGTTCCACCGGACAGGGACCATACGAGCAGTACTTC. Its translation is CASSSTGQGPYEQYF.

The chain is built from TRBV4-1 and TRBJ2-5; TRBD2 matches 10 bases. Germline CDR1 reads MGHRA; CDR2 reads YSYEKL. This CDR3 is 16 amino acids long. The V and J ends lost 0 bases and 6 bases, in that order; junction bases with no gene match: 7. The CDR3 is CASSQDGLAGEQTQYF. In nucleotides, the CDR3 is TGCGCCAGCAGCCAAGATGGGCTAGCGGGGGAACAGACCCAGTACTTC.

The chain carries TRBV18 and TRBJ2-4; 9 nucleotides line up with TRBD1. CDR3 length: 14 amino acids. Germline V gene lookup returns CDR1 KGHSH and CDR2 LQKENI. After removal of 3 bases from V and 8 bases from J, the junction contained 5 bases not matched to a gene. CDR3 region: CASSPRTGDYIQYF. In DNA form, the CDR3 reads TGTGCCAGCTCACCCCGGACAGGGGATTACATTCAGTACTTC.

The rearrangement joins TRBV28 to TRBJ2-2, with no clear D. The CDR3 has 15 residues. Germline assignment: CDR1 MDHEN and CDR2 SYDVKM. The V gene lost 5 bases and the J gene lost 4 bases, with 14 bases spanning the gap. CDR3 sequence reads: CASSRIAFGTGELFF. CDR3 nucleotide sequence: TGTGCCAGCAGTCGTATAGCTTTCGGCACCGGGGAGCTGTTTTTT.

This chain connects TRBV5-1 to TRBJ2-7; perhaps TRBD1 as D (6 bases). From germline, CDR1 is SGHRS and CDR2 YFSETQ. V lost 6 bases to trimming and J lost 1 base, with 14 bases between them. The CDR3 totals 14 residues. For the CDR3, the DNA is TGCGCCAGCACCTCCCCCGACAGGTCCTACGAGCAGTACTTC. As protein: CASTSPDRSYEQYF.

The V call is TRBV7-8, the J call TRBJ2-3, with 7 bases aligning to TRBD1. Per the germline V gene, CDR1 is SGHVS and CDR2 is FQNEAQ. The CDR3 extends over 16 amino acids. The junction had 11 bases not matched to a gene; V was cut back by 2 bases and J by 6 bases. This chain's CDR3 is CASSLIWTGPSDTQYF. The DNA for the CDR3 is TGTGCCAGCAGCTTAATTTGGACAGGTCCTTCCGATACGCAGTATTTT.

The chain recombines TRBV6-6 with TRBJ2-2, with D uncertain. This CDR3 region has 14 residues. Germline V CDR1 and CDR2: MNHNY, SVGAGI (reference sequence). V lost 4 bases and J 6 bases, leaving 12 bases between the germline ends. CDR3: CASSSTHFAGELFF. The CDR3 DNA sequence: TGTGCCAGCAGTTCCACCCACTTCGCCGGGGAGCTGTTTTTT.

This chain joins TRBV5-1 and TRBJ1-6; TRBD1 might be the D (5 bases). This CDR3 region has 15 residues. Germline V CDR1 and CDR2: SGHRS, YFSETQ. With 2 bases removed from V and 4 bases from J, the gap between germline ends came to 10 bases. The CDR3 sequence is CASSLRQRYNSPLHF. In DNA, the CDR3 is TGCGCCAGCAGCTTAAGACAGCGATATAATTCACCCCTCCACTTT.

V and J are TRBV7-9 and TRBJ2-2; a weak D match, TRBD2 (6 bases). This CDR3 contains 16 residues. Between the trimmed V and J ends, which lost 4 bases and 2 bases, there was a span of 14 bases. The germline V gene has CDR1 SEHNR and CDR2 FQNEAQ (reference sequence). Here the CDR3 reads CASSSPASDNTGELFF. DNA for the CDR3: TGTGCCAGCAGCTCGCCTGCTAGCGATAACACCGGGGAGCTGTTTTTT.

V is TRBV6-1 and J is TRBJ2-1; D is ambiguous. This CDR3 has 14 amino acids. Trimming left V 6 bases short and J 2 bases short, with 11 bases between. Germline lookup yields CDR1 MNHNS and CDR2 SASEGT. CDR3: CASRSPAPYNEQFF. The DNA of the CDR3 is TGTGCCAGCAGGAGTCCCGCTCCCTACAATGAGCAGTTCTTC.

This chain links TRBV19 with TRBJ2-6; no clear D. Germline V gene lookup returns CDR1 LNHDA and CDR2 SQIVND (reference sequence). Trimming removed 3 bases from V and 0 bases from J, with 6 bases in between. CDR3 length equals 15 residues. The CDR3 bases are TGTGCCAGTAGTATTGGCTTCTCTGGGGCCAACGTCCTGACTTTC. It yields the protein CASSIGFSGANVLTF.

The rearrangement uses TRBV5-1 and TRBJ1-1; D possibly corresponds to TRBD1 (6 bases). V was cut by 4 bases and J by 2 bases, with 12 bases left in between. The CDR3 is 14 residues long. The germline V gene encodes CDR1 SGHRS and CDR2 YFSETQ. The CDR3 here is CASSMTGFNTEAFF. The CDR3 coding sequence is TGCGCCAGCAGCATGACAGGATTCAACACTGAAGCTTTCTTT. The variable domain in full, completed from reference TRBV5-1 and TRBJ1-1, reads KAGVTQTPRYLIKTRGQQVTLSCSPISGHRSVSWYQQTPGQGLQFLFEYFSETQRNKGNFPGRFSGRQFSNSRSEMNVSTLELGDSALYLCASSMTGFNTEAFFGQGTRLTVV.

The chain joins TRBV6-5 to TRBJ1-1, with D unresolved. The CDR3 extends over 12 amino acids. The germline V gene encodes CDR1 MNHEY and CDR2 SVGAGI. V was cut by 5 bases and J by 1 base, with 5 bases left in between. CDR3 loop: CASSHRNTEAFF. For the CDR3, the DNA is TGTGCCAGCAGTCACAGGAACACTGAAGCTTTCTTT.

J is TRBJ2-5 and V is TRBV5-8; D uncertain. The V end was cut by 0 bases, the J end by 4 bases, with 16 bases between. From germline, CDR1 is SGHTS and CDR2 YDEGEE. This CDR3 spans 16 amino acids. CDR3 DNA: TGTGCCAGCAGCTTGGTATTAGCCGCCTGGCTAGAGACCCAGTACTTC. It specifies CASSLVLAAWLETQYF.

The chain is built from TRBV19 and TRBJ2-1, with D possibly TRBD2 on 5 matching bases. CDR1 and CDR2 from the germline V gene are LNHDA and SQIVND (reference sequence). This CDR3 region has 17 residues. V lost 3 bases, J lost 9 bases, and 24 bases lay in between. The CDR3 DNA reads as TGTGCCAGTAGTATTGTAGTGGGAGCGCTCGGTTTCAGTGAGCAGTTCTTC. Translating gives CASSIVVGALGFSEQFF.

This clone appeared once. The gene calls are TRBV6-6 and TRBJ2-5; D may be TRBD1 (6 bases). Germline V CDR1 and CDR2: MNHNY, SVGAGI (reference sequence). This CDR3 has 16 residues. V gave up 2 bases and J gave up 5 bases, with 18 bases separating them. The CDR3 DNA follows: TGTGCCAGCAGTTACCCTGGGACAACCAACGGGGAGACCCAGTACTTC. As protein: CASSYPGTTNGETQYF.